What follows are 28 T cell receptor beta chains derived from one specimen sequenced in a study of blood T cell repertoires in COVID-19. The data were produced by immunoSEQ multiplex PCR, yet TCRdb's version contains in-frame clones alone and is incomplete. The sample holds about 100,000 clones; 85% are singletons and the top ten take roughly 13%. The sequenced sample consisted of peripheral blood. The receptors derive from a human donor in a cohort sampled during active COVID-19.

This sequence joins TRBV9 and TRBJ2-2; tentative D call: TRBD1 (6 bases). CDR3 length: 15 amino acids. Germline V gives CDR1 SGDLS, CDR2 YYNGEE. The V and J ends lost 5 bases and 2 bases respectively, with 13 bases between them. The CDR3 nucleotides read TGTGCCAGCAGAGTGGGACATTCAAACACCGGGGAGCTGTTTTTT. As protein: CASRVGHSNTGELFF.

The V and J genes are TRBV7-8 and TRBJ2-7; tentatively, D is TRBD2 (5 bases). V lost 5 bases and J lost 7, with 15 bases in between. The CDR3 length is 13 residues. Germline V gene lookup returns CDR1 SGHVS and CDR2 FQNEAQ. The CDR3 DNA reads TGTGCCAGCAGCCCGGACTTGACCGGGGAGCAGTACTTC. Residues: CASSPDLTGEQYF.

This clone appeared a single time. V usage is TRBV3-1 (or the pseudogene TRBV3-2) and J usage is TRBJ1-1; D remains ambiguous. The germline V gene encodes CDR1 LGHDT and CDR2 YNNKEL (reference sequence). The CDR3 runs 10 residues. Deletions cut 2 bases from V and 11 bases from J, with 6 bases between. CDR3 region: CASSQLPAFF. CDR3 DNA sequence: TGTGCCAGCAGCCAACTACCCGCTTTCTTT.

The V and J genes are TRBV7-2 and TRBJ2-5; a possible D gene is TRBD1 (5 bases). Between the trimmed V and J ends, which lost 5 bases and 2 bases, there was a span of 12 bases. CDR1 is SGHTA, CDR2 FQGNSA, per germline. This CDR3 is built from 14 residues. CDR3 in DNA: TGTGCCAGCAGCCGTGGACACGGACAAGAGACCCAGTACTTC. It specifies CASSRGHGQETQYF. The full variable domain, in which reference TRBV7-2 and TRBJ2-5 provide the parts outside the CDR3, is GAGVSQSPSNKVTEKGKDVELRCDPISGHTALYWYRQSLGQGLEFLIYFQGNSAPDKSGLPSDRFSAERTGGSVSTLTIQRTQQEDSAVYLCASSRGHGQETQYFGPGTRLLVL.

The CDR3 sequence: CASSATSGLPGYTF. As DNA, the CDR3 is TGTGCCAGCAGCGCCACCTCAGGGCTCCCTGGCTACACCTTC. The chain joins TRBV9 to TRBJ1-2; tentative D call: TRBD1 (5 bases). V was trimmed by 3 bases and J by 7 bases, leaving 16 bases between them. The germline CDR1 and CDR2 sequences are SGDLS and YYNGEE. The CDR3 is 14 residues long.

The chain combines TRBV6-5 with TRBJ2-2, with a tentative D call TRBD1 (5 bases). With 8 bases removed from V and 1 base from J, the gap between germline ends came to 5 bases. The CDR3 sequence is 12 residues long. Germline CDR1 MNHEY, CDR2 SVGAGI. The CDR3 bases are TGTGCCAGCGACAGGAACACCGGGGAGCTGTTTTTT. Encoded protein: CASDRNTGELFF.

The V and J genes are TRBV7-2 and TRBJ2-7; 16 nucleotides line up with TRBD2. Germline V gene lookup returns CDR1 SGHTA and CDR2 FQGNSA. This CDR3 spans 15 amino acids. Trimming at V came to 5 bases and at J to 7 bases, leaving 5 bases not matched to a gene. The CDR3: CASSPGLAGGREQYF. CDR3 nucleotide sequence: TGTGCCAGCAGCCCGGGACTAGCGGGAGGGCGGGAGCAGTACTTC.

This sequence joins TRBV5-3 and TRBJ2-7; perhaps TRBD1 as D (5 bases). TRBV5-3 is classed as an ORF, of uncertain function. The CDR3 totals 12 residues. V was shortened by 4 bases and J by 6 bases, with 11 bases between the two germline ends. The CDR3 sequence: CARSRVRAEQYF. The CDR3, as DNA: TGTGCCAGAAGCAGAGTCAGGGCCGAGCAGTACTTC.

The chain couples TRBV5-4 to TRBJ2-1; 13 bases line up with TRBD2. The CDR3 is 13 amino acids. The germline CDR1 and CDR2 sequences are SGHNT and YYREEE (reference sequence). Trimming at V came to 10 bases and at J to 8 bases, leaving 6 bases not matched to a gene. CDR3 nucleotide sequence: TGTGCCGTACCGGGACTAGCGGGACATGAGCAGTTCTTC. It encodes CAVPGLAGHEQFF. Drawing the rest from reference TRBV5-4 and TRBJ2-1, the complete variable domain is ETGVTQSPTHLIKTRGQQVTLRCSSQSGHNTVSWYQQALGQGPQFIFQYYREEENGRGNFPPRFSGLQFPNYSSELNVNALELDDSALYLCAVPGLAGHEQFFGPGTRLTVL.

This chain joins TRBV7-2 and TRBJ2-1, with no clear D. CDR1 is SGHTA, CDR2 FQGNSA, per germline. CDR3 length: 18 residues. Trimming left V 2 bases short and J 4 bases short, with 21 bases between. CDR3 in amino acids: CASSLISSISMGYNEQFF. Written as DNA, the CDR3 is TGTGCCAGCAGCTTAATTAGCAGTATCTCCATGGGTTACAATGAGCAGTTCTTC.

This clone showed up just once. This chain links TRBV18 with TRBJ1-4, with TRBD1 identical over 12 bases. CDR1 KGHSH and CDR2 LQKENI come from the germline V gene. The CDR3 consists of 18 residues. The junction had 10 bases not matched to a gene; V was cut back by 1 base and J by 7 bases. The CDR3 spells CASSPRPGTGGLGEKLFF. The CDR3 nucleotides are TGTGCCAGCTCACCACGTCCCGGGACAGGGGGCCTTGGTGAAAAACTGTTTTTT.

The chain employs TRBV10-3 and TRBJ1-1, with D hard to call. The CDR3 totals 17 residues. The V end lost 3 bases, the J end lost 4 bases, and 21 bases lay between the germline ends. Looked up from germline, CDR1 is ENHRY and CDR2 is SYGVKD. The CDR3: CAISETDGQDSGTEAFF. The CDR3 DNA reads as TGTGCCATCAGTGAAACTGATGGTCAGGACTCGGGCACTGAAGCTTTCTTT.

This rearrangement joins TRBV6-5 to TRBJ1-3, with D unresolved. This CDR3 has 15 amino acids. CDR1 and CDR2 (germline): MNHEY, SVGAGI. V lost 5 bases and J lost 0, with 11 bases in between. CDR3 residues: CASSPLFSSGNTIYF. The DNA of the CDR3 is TGTGCCAGCAGTCCCCTTTTTAGCTCTGGAAACACCATATATTTT.

The rearrangement links TRBV6-6 to TRBJ1-6; D is unclear. The V end lost 0 bases, the J end lost 8 bases, and 8 bases lay between the germline ends. The V gene's germline CDR1 is MNHNY and CDR2 SVGAGI (reference sequence). The CDR3 loop spans 14 amino acids. The CDR3 loop reads CASSYSKPDSPLHF. CDR3 sequence (DNA): TGTGCCAGCAGTTACTCGAAGCCGGATTCACCCCTCCACTTT.

The chain links TRBV25-1 to TRBJ2-5, with 7 bases fitting TRBD1. The CDR3 consists of 14 residues. Germline CDR1 and CDR2: MGHDK and SYGVNS. V lost 4 bases to trimming and J lost 7 bases; unmatched junction nucleotides: 9. The CDR3 spells CASSVGQATGTQYF. CDR3 DNA sequence: TGTGCCAGCAGTGTAGGACAGGCGACGGGGACCCAGTACTTC.

V usage is TRBV12-5 and J usage is TRBJ1-5; TRBD1 agrees at 7 bases. Trimming removed 0 bases from V and 0 bases from J; junction bases left unmatched: 8. Germline lookup yields CDR1 LGHNT and CDR2 FRNRAP. This CDR3 contains 18 residues. CDR3 in DNA: TGTGCTAGTGGTTTGGTACGGGGCAGGGGGGTTAGCAATCAGCCCCAGCATTTT. It encodes CASGLVRGRGVSNQPQHF.

The J gene is TRBJ1-3, the V gene TRBV19, with TRBD1 identical over 7 bases. Trimming cost V 10 bases and J 0 bases; bases outside gene matches: 12. Per the germline V gene, CDR1 is LNHDA and CDR2 is SQIVND (reference sequence). This CDR3 has 16 amino acids. For the CDR3, the DNA is TGTGCCACAGGGGGGTCCCGATCCCCCTCTGGAAACACCATATATTTT. It specifies CATGGSRSPSGNTIYF.

This chain joins TRBV30 and TRBJ1-4, with a weak D call TRBD1 (6 bases). With 1 base removed from V and 4 bases from J, the gap between germline ends came to 22 bases. The CDR3 is 18 amino acids. Germline V gene lookup returns CDR1 GTSNPN and CDR2 SVGIG (reference sequence). The chain's CDR3 is CAWSGPPRQGRINEKLFF. Here the CDR3 DNA reads TGTGCCTGGAGTGGACCCCCTCGGCAGGGGCGGATTAATGAAAAACTGTTTTTT. Drawing the rest from reference TRBV30 and TRBJ1-4, the complete variable domain is SQTIHQWPATLVQPVGSPLSLECTVEGTSNPNLYWYRQAAGRGLQLLFYSVGIGQISSEVPQNLSASRPQDRQFILSSKKLLLSDSGFYLCAWSGPPRQGRINEKLFFGSGTQLSVL.

This clone was found a few times. The chain carries TRBV5-5 and TRBJ1-5, with no clear D. Trimming shortened V by 2 bases and J by 7 bases, and 16 bases separated the two germline ends. Germline lookup yields CDR1 SGHKS and CDR2 YYEKEE (reference sequence). This CDR3 has 15 amino acids. CDR3 sequence (DNA): TGTGCCAGCAGCTTTGCAGGCGGGTTGGAACAGCCCCAGCATTTT. Protein sequence: CASSFAGGLEQPQHF.

CDR3 DNA sequence: TGCGCCAGCAGGACCGACAACTACGAGCAGTACTTC. This gives the protein CASRTDNYEQYF. The chain uses TRBV5-1 and TRBJ2-7, with no clear D. Trimming cost V 5 bases and J 3 bases, with 9 bases left between them. CDR1 is SGHRS and CDR2 is YFSETQ in the germline V gene. The CDR3 loop spans 12 amino acids.

This clone appeared a single time. The V gene is TRBV12-3 or TRBV12-4, the J gene TRBJ2-1; the D is unclear. The CDR3 covers 11 residues. Trimming took 6 bases from V and 6 from J, leaving 6 bases between them. CDR3 loop: CASSYLNEQFF. The CDR3 nucleotides read TGTGCCAGCAGCTACCTCAATGAGCAGTTCTTC.

The chain has TRBV4-3 and TRBJ2-5, with D tentatively TRBD1 (5 bases). CDR1 is LGHNA and CDR2 is YSLEER in the germline V gene. This CDR3 comprises 13 residues. Trimming removed 4 bases from V and 5 bases from J, with 11 bases in between. In DNA, the CDR3 is TGCGCCAGCAGCCGGCAGGGTGGTGAGACCCAGTACTTC. This codes for CASSRQGGETQYF.

The chain recombines TRBV20-1 with TRBJ1-6; D uncertain. V was shortened by 3 bases and J by 1 base, with 7 bases between the two germline ends. CDR1 and CDR2 (germline): DFQATT, SNEGSKA (reference sequence). The CDR3 consists of 14 residues. The CDR3 DNA reads as TGCAGTGCTAGTTCGGAGTCCTATAATTCACCCCTCCACTTT. This encodes CSASSESYNSPLHF.

The count of this clone is one. CDR3 DNA: TGCGCCAGCAGGTCCAGGGGTGGTGATGGCTACACCTTC. Its protein product is CASRSRGGDGYTF. V and J are TRBV10-2 and TRBJ1-2; the D gene is possibly TRBD1 (6 bases). This CDR3 comprises 13 residues. Germline CDR1 reads WSHSY; CDR2 reads SAAADI. The V and J ends lost 6 bases and 6 bases respectively, with 14 bases between them.

This rearrangement joins TRBV5-1 to TRBJ1-1; 7 nucleotides line up with TRBD1. Germline CDR1 is SGHRS and CDR2 is YFSETQ. With 1 base clipped from V and 4 bases from J, the junction kept 4 bases outside the gene matches. The CDR3 spans 14 residues. The CDR3 region is CASSLNRGSTEAFF. DNA of the CDR3: TGCGCCAGCAGCTTGAACAGGGGTTCCACTGAAGCTTTCTTT.

The CDR3 spells CASSLVVAGTSTDTQYF. The CDR3 DNA reads as TGCGCCAGCAGCTTGGTGGTAGCGGGGACTAGCACAGATACGCAGTATTTT. This chain connects TRBV5-1 to TRBJ2-3, with 8 bases fitting TRBD2. CDR1 and CDR2 (germline): SGHRS, YFSETQ. This CDR3 comprises 17 residues. The trim removed 0 bases at V and 0 bases at J, leaving 6 bases unmatched.

This chain links TRBV19 with TRBJ1-1; D possibly corresponds to TRBD1 (5 bases). Germline V gene data show CDR1 as LNHDA and CDR2 as SQIVND (reference sequence). The V end lost 1 base, the J end lost 1 base, and 7 bases lay between the germline ends. CDR3 length: 14 residues. The DNA of the CDR3 is TGTGCCAGTAGTATAGTTGGGGCGAACACTGAAGCTTTCTTT. Protein: CASSIVGANTEAFF. The complete variable domain, with remaining parts taken from reference TRBV19 and TRBJ1-1, reads DGGITQSPKYLFRKEGQNVTLSCEQNLNHDAMYWYRQDPGQGLRLIYYSQIVNDFQKGDIAEGYSVSREKKESFPLTVTSAQKNPTAFYLCASSIVGANTEAFFGQGTRLTVV.

This clone was picked up a small number of times. V and J are TRBV30 and TRBJ2-3, with a tentative D call TRBD2 (6 bases). The CDR3 length is 16 residues. The V end lost 5 bases, the J end lost 0 bases, and 18 bases lay between the germline ends. CDR1 and CDR2 from the germline V gene are GTSNPN and SVGIG (reference sequence). CDR3 residues: CAWQRVGYSSTDTQYF. The CDR3 DNA follows: TGTGCCTGGCAGCGGGTCGGATATTCTAGCACAGATACGCAGTATTTT.